A selection of T cell receptor beta chains follows, all from one sample in a study of shared clonotypes between healthy human individuals. Clones were sequenced by immunoSEQ multiplex PCR, and TCRdb holds only the in-frame ones, with some missing. Here the sample spans 330,000 or so clones, approximately 79% being singletons. The source material was memory CD4+ T cells sorted from blood. Receptors originate from a man aged 25 to 40 in good health. Each CDR3 is given with its conserved first and last residue. D genes are given only for firm matches. Clone size is stated in some rows and not others, as once, few, many or a class when expanded.

>TRBV9|TRBJ2-3|.|few
TGTGCCAGCAGCGTTGGGTCTAGTATTGACACAGATACGCAGTATTTT
CASSVGSSIDTDTQYF
>TRBV2|TRBJ2-1|.|.
TGTGCCAGCAAAAAAACACGGCAGAGCTCCTACAATGAGCAGTTCTTC
CASKKTRQSSYNEQFF
>TRBV19|TRBJ2-7|TRBD1|.
TGTGCCAGTAGGACGGGACAGGTCGGGTCCTACGAGCAGTACTTC
CASRTGQVGSYEQYF
>TRBV19|TRBJ1-1|.|.
TGTGCCAGTAGTATAGAAGTTTTGGGAACTGAAGCTTTCTTT
CASSIEVLGTEAFF
>TRBV30|TRBJ1-6|.|.
TGTGCCTGGAGTTTAGGGGTGGTGGGGTCACCCCTCCACTTT
CAWSLGVVGSPLHF
>TRBV25-1|TRBJ2-7|.|.
TGTGCCAGCAGGTACAGGGACTCTCCTAGCGGCGAGCAGTACTTC
CASRYRDSPSGEQYF
>TRBV7-8|TRBJ1-1|.|once
TGTGCCAGCAGCTTAGCTGGCAGGGTGAACACTGAAGCTTTCTTT
CASSLAGRVNTEAFF
>TRBV7-6|TRBJ2-7|TRBD2|.
TGTGCCAGCAGCCTCGGGACTAGCGGGCTTTCCTACGAGCAGTACTTC
CASSLGTSGLSYEQYF
>TRBV18|TRBJ2-7|.|.
TGTGCCAGCTCACCAGCTAGCGTAACCTACGAGCAGTACTTC
CASSPASVTYEQYF
>TRBV6-5|TRBJ1-5|.|.
TGTGCCAGCAGCTACGGGCCGAGGGAGCCCCAGCATTTT
CASSYGPREPQHF
>TRBV7-9|TRBJ2-3|TRBD2|.
TGTGCCAGCAGCTTAGGGGGAGCGGGGGACCAGTCTACGCAGTATTTT
CASSLGGAGDQSTQYF
>TRBV5-4|TRBJ2-2|.|once
TGTGCCAGCAGCGTTCCCTGGGGTGAGGGGGAGCTGTTTTTT
CASSVPWGEGELFF
>TRBV6-5|TRBJ2-4|.|.
TGTGCCAGCAGTTACTCGCCCGGGGTCCCTCAGTACTTC
CASSYSPGVPQYF
>TRBV6-1|TRBJ2-3|TRBD2|.
TGTGCCAGCGGACTAGCGGCTATTAAAGATACGCAGTATTTT
CASGLAAIKDTQYF
>TRBV25-1|TRBJ2-5|TRBD1|.
TGTGCCAGCAGTGAATCTCCGGACAGGGCCCAAGAGACCCAGTACTTC
CASSESPDRAQETQYF
>TRBV20-1|TRBJ2-3|.|.
TGCAGTGCTAGAATCACAGATACGCAGTATTTT
CSARITDTQYF
>TRBV30|TRBJ2-1|.|.
TGTGCCTGGCGAAACCGGGATACGCAGTTCTTC
CAWRNRDTQFF
>TRBV27|TRBJ2-7|.|.
TGTGCCAGCAGTCCGCGGACTACAAACGAGCAGTACTTC
CASSPRTTNEQYF
>TRBV5-4|TRBJ2-5|.|once
TGTGCCAGCAGCTTGACGGGCTCGGAGACCCAGTACTTC
CASSLTGSETQYF
>TRBV7-3|TRBJ1-4|.|few
TGTGCCAGCAGCCAGAACCTCGGGGAAAAACTGTTTTTT
CASSQNLGEKLFF
>TRBV6-6|TRBJ1-2|.|.
TGTGCCACTGAACAGGGAGACTATGGCTACACCTTC
CATEQGDYGYTF
>TRBV2|TRBJ2-7|.|.
TGTGCCAGCAGTCCAGGGTCCGAGCAGTACTTC
CASSPGSEQYF
>TRBV2|TRBJ2-1|.|.
TGTGCCAGCGGAGGATTCTCCGAATGGGAGCAGTTCTTC
CASGGFSEWEQFF
>TRBV4-3|TRBJ2-6|.|.
TGCGCCAGCAGCCAAGAAGGGGGTGCTACTTCAGGGGCCAACGTCCTGACTTTC
CASSQEGGATSGANVLTF
>TRBV7-8|TRBJ1-5|.|.
TGTGCCAGCAGCTTATTGGCTACCCCATATAGCAATCAGCCCCAGCATTTT
CASSLLATPYSNQPQHF
>TRBV6-1|TRBJ1-1|TRBD1|many
TGTGCCAGCAGTGCTAGACAGGGGAACACTGAAGCTTTCTTT
CASSARQGNTEAFF
>TRBV2|TRBJ2-2|TRBD1|once
TGTGCCAGCAGGAAAGACAGGGGCGGCGGGGAGCTGTTTTTT
CASRKDRGGGELFF
>TRBV15|TRBJ2-7|TRBD2|.
TGTGCCACCAGCAGAGGGGCGACTAGCGGGAGTTATTACGAGCAGTACTTC
CATSRGATSGSYYEQYF
>TRBV27|TRBJ2-3|.|.
TGTGCCAGCAGTCCCAACCCTGGCAGGGGACGCACAGATACGCAGTATTTT
CASSPNPGRGRTDTQYF
>TRBV29-1|TRBJ2-5|.|few
TGCAGCGTTGTGATCGAGACCCAGTACTTC
CSVVIETQYF
>TRBV5-1|TRBJ2-3|.|.
TGCGCCAGCGTTGAGGGGTCTAGCACAGATACGCAGTATTTT
CASVEGSSTDTQYF
>TRBV18|TRBJ2-5|.|.
TGTGCCAGCTCACCATTAGCTGGAGAGACCCAGTACTTC
CASSPLAGETQYF
>TRBV7-6|TRBJ2-3|.|.
TGTGCCAGCAGCGCCGGGCTTTTACACACAGATACGCAGTATTTT
CASSAGLLHTDTQYF
>TRBV11-2|TRBJ2-1|.|.
TGTGCCAGCAGCGTAGGAGACACGGAGTTCTTC
CASSVGDTEFF
>TRBV6-6|TRBJ2-7|.|once
TGTGCCAGCAACGAGAGGGACCGCTTC
CASNERDRF
>TRBV13|TRBJ2-3|.|once
TGTGCCAGCAGCTACAACAAGTACACAGATACGCAGTATTTT
CASSYNKYTDTQYF
>TRBV5-1|TRBJ2-3|.|.
TGCGCCAGCAGCTTGGGCCGGAGCACCGCTAGTAGATTTCCAGATACGCAGTATTTT
CASSLGRSTASRFPDTQYF
>TRBV11-2|TRBJ2-3|.|.
TGTGCCAGCAGCTTAATGACGGGGTTAGCGGTCTCTGTCGGGTATACGCAGTATTTT
CASSLMTGLAVSVGYTQYF
>TRBV9|TRBJ2-7|.|.
TGTGCCAGCAGCCCCCAGGAAAGGGGTTGGGCCTACGAGCAGTACTTC
CASSPQERGWAYEQYF
>TRBV7-8|TRBJ1-5|.|few
TGTGCCAGCAGCTCGAACAGGGCTGGGGGCAATCAGCCCCAGCATTTT
CASSSNRAGGNQPQHF
>TRBV7-6|TRBJ2-5|.|.
TGTGCCAGCAGCTTAGCAGCCCCCCAAGAGACCCAGTACTTC
CASSLAAPQETQYF
>TRBV29-1|TRBJ1-1|TRBD1|.
TGCAGCGTTGAAGGTGGGACAGGGGCCACTGAAGCTTTCTTT
CSVEGGTGATEAFF